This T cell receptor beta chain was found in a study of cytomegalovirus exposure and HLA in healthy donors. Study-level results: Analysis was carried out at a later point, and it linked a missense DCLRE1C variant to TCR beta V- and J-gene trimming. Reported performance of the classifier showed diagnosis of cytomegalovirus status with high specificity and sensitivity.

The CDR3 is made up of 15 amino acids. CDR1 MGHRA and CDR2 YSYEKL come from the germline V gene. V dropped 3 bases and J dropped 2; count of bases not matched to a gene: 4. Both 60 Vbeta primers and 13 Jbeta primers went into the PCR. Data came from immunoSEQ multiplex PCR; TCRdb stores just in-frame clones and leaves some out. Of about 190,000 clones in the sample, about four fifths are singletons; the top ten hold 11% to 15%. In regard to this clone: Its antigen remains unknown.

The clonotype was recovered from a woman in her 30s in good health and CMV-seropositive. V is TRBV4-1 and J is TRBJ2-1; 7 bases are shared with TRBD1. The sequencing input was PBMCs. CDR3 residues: CASSHPQGAYNEQFF. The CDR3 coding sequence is TGCGCCAGCAGCCACCCGCAGGGGGCCTACAATGAGCAGTTCTTC.